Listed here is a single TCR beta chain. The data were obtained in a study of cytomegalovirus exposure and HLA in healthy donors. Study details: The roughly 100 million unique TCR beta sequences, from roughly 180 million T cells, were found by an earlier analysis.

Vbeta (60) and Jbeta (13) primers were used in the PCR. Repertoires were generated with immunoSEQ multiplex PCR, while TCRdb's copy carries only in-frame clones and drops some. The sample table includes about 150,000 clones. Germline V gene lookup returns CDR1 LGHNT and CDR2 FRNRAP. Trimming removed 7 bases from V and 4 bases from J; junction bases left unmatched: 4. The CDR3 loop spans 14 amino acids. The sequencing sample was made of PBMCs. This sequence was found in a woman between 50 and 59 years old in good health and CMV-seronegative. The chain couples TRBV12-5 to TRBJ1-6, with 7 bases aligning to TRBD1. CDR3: CASAPGQYNSPLHF. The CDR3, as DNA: TGTGCTAGTGCCCCGGGACAGTATAATTCACCCCTCCACTTT. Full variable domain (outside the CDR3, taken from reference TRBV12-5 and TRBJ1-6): DARVTQTPRHKVTEMGQEVTMRCQPILGHNTVFWYRQTMMQGLELLAYFRNRAPLDDSGMPKDRFSAEMPDATLATLKIQPSEPRDSAVYFCASAPGQYNSPLHFGNGTRLTVT.